These 17 T cell receptor beta chains were all obtained from the same sample, sequenced in a study of T cell repertoires in aging, cancer and after chemotherapy. A mixed TRB-A/B primer pool amplified rearranged TRB by multiplex touch-down PCR. Using its own MiXCR run on the multiplex PCR reads, TCRdb lists one record per CDR3 protein. The sample includes approximately 13,000 distinct CDR3 sequences, more than 25% of them seen just once. Amplification of TCR beta used genomic DNA extracted from peripheral blood. Sequencing used blood. Every receptor here comes from a human donor in good health.

V and J are TRBV7-2 and TRBJ1-5; 7 nucleotides align to TRBD1. This CDR3 contains 16 residues. J lost 6 bases, V lost 1 base, and 9 bases had no gene match. CDR1 and CDR2 from the germline V gene are SGHTA and FQGNSA. The CDR3 here is CASSLDLGTASQPQHF. CDR3 in DNA: TGTGCCAGCAGCTTAGACCTGGGGACAGCTTCTCAGCCCCAGCATTTT.

This clonotype was seen a handful of times. The chain is built from TRBV7-3 and TRBJ2-2; no firm D call. Looked up from germline, CDR1 is SGHTA and CDR2 is FQGTGA. V lost 0 bases and J lost 7, with 15 bases in between. This CDR3 is 16 amino acids long. The CDR3 here is CASSLTVPSSGGELFF. The CDR3 DNA is TGTGCCAGCAGCTTAACGGTCCCCTCCTCCGGCGGGGAGCTGTTTTTT. The variable domain in full, completed from reference TRBV7-3 and TRBJ2-2, reads GAGVSQTPSNKVTEKGKYVELRCDPISGHTALYWYRQSLGQGPEFLIYFQGTGAADDSGLPNDRFFAVRPEGSVSTLKIQRTERGDSAVYLCASSLTVPSSGGELFFGEGSRLTVL.

The sample holds a few counts of this clonotype. This chain uses TRBV20-1 with TRBJ1-1; D possibly corresponds to TRBD1 (6 bases). This CDR3 contains 12 residues. Germline CDR1 is DFQATT and CDR2 is SNEGSKA (reference sequence). CDR3 in amino acids: CSSGGFDTEAFF. The CDR3 DNA is TGCAGCTCCGGGGGCTTCGACACTGAAGCTTTCTTT.

On this clonotype itself: The junction and the germline gene differ at one end; a read error may be behind it. The chain is built from TRBV6-5 and TRBJ2-7; TRBD1 matches at 12 bases. The CDR3 is made up of 14 amino acids. The germline gives CDR1 MNHEY, CDR2 SVGAGI. CDR3 bases: TGTGCCAGCAGTCGGGACAGGGGGCGCGACGAGCGGTACTTC. Translation gives CASSRDRGRDERYF.

V is TRBV7-3 and J is TRBJ2-1; the D call may be TRBD1 or TRBD2 (6 bases each). V lost 2 bases and J lost 7, with 12 bases in between. CDR3 length: 14 amino acids. Germline lookup yields CDR1 SGHTA and CDR2 FQGTGA. The CDR3 reads CASSLVGGENEQFF. CDR3 nucleotide sequence: TGTGCCAGCAGCTTAGTCGGGGGCGAGAATGAGCAGTTCTTC.

This rearrangement joins TRBV20-1 to TRBJ1-4, with D hard to call. The V end was cut by 0 bases, the J end by 7 bases, with 18 bases between. CDR1 and CDR2 (germline): DFQATT, SNEGSKA (reference sequence). The CDR3 extends over 16 amino acids. The CDR3 nucleotides are TGCAGTGCTAGAGATCTGGAGGGAGGTCTCTTTGAAAAACTGTTTTTT. Encoded protein: CSARDLEGGLFEKLFF.

The CDR3 is CASSPTAQIGGANEKLFF. CDR3 DNA: TGTGCCAGCTCACCTACCGCTCAAATCGGAGGAGCTAATGAAAAACTGTTTTTT. The V and J genes are TRBV18 and TRBJ1-4, with unresolved D. Trimming shortened V by 3 bases and J by 3 bases, and 20 bases separated the two germline ends. Germline V gene sequence: CDR1 KGHSH, CDR2 LQKENI. CDR3 size: 18 residues.

The chain combines TRBV6-5 with TRBJ2-7; 14 bases align to TRBD2. After removal of 8 bases from V and 3 bases from J, the junction contained 12 bases not matched to a gene. This CDR3 has 17 amino acids. CDR1 and CDR2 (germline): MNHEY, SVGAGI. CDR3 region: CASATSTSGGGDYEQYF. For the CDR3, the DNA is TGTGCCAGCGCCACTTCGACTAGCGGGGGGGGGGACTACGAGCAGTACTTC.

The J gene is TRBJ1-6, the V gene TRBV6-1; the match to TRBD1 covers 9 bases. The CDR3 extends over 14 amino acids. Germline V lookup: CDR1 MNHNS, CDR2 SASEGT. The J segment lost 8 bases and the V segment lost 5 bases, leaving 4 bases of the junction unmatched. Here the CDR3 reads CASSPGQGYSPLHF. In DNA form, the CDR3 reads TGTGCCAGCAGTCCGGGACAGGGTTATTCACCCCTCCACTTT.

V is TRBV7-9 and J is TRBJ2-1, with TRBD2 matching 14 bases. With V trimmed by 5 bases and J by 9 bases, 6 bases remained unmatched. Germline CDR1 and CDR2: SEHNR and FQNEAQ (reference sequence). There are 15 residues in the CDR3. The CDR3 DNA follows: TGTGCCAGCAGCCGGACTAGCGGGGGGATTTCTGAGCAGTTCTTC. Amino acids: CASSRTSGGISEQFF.

This clonotype ranks as medium-sized. This chain links TRBV19 with TRBJ1-4; possibly TRBD1 for D (5 bases). Deletions cut 3 bases from V and 5 bases from J, with 10 bases between. The CDR3 contains 14 residues. Per germline, CDR1 LNHDA and CDR2 SQIVND (reference sequence). CDR3 sequence (DNA): TGTGCCAGTAGTATGGGACGAGTCAATGAAAAACTGTTTTTT. Encoded protein: CASSMGRVNEKLFF.

The chain is built from TRBV18 and TRBJ2-7; 8 positions agree with TRBD1. Trimming at V came to 4 bases and at J to 3 bases, leaving 2 bases not matched to a gene. Germline-derived CDR1 and CDR2 are KGHSH and LQKENI. The CDR3 consists of 13 residues. The CDR3 DNA reads TGTGCCAGCTCACTTGGGACAGGCTACGAGCAGTACGTC. Amino acid sequence: CASSLGTGYEQYV.

The chain joins TRBV5-5 to TRBJ2-3, with D uncertain. The V end was cut by 4 bases, the J end by 4 bases, with 7 bases between. The V gene's germline CDR1 is SGHKS and CDR2 YYEKEE (reference sequence). CDR3 length equals 12 residues. CDR3 region: CASSPYADTQYF. As DNA, the CDR3 is TGTGCCAGCAGCCCCTACGCAGATACGCAGTATTTT.

Sample share makes this clonotype medium-sized. CDR3 sequence: CSVATGRTIYF. The CDR3 nucleotides read TGCAGCGTTGCCACGGGACGGACCATATATTTT. V usage is TRBV29-1 and J usage is TRBJ1-3, with D tentatively TRBD1 (5 bases). This CDR3 has 11 amino acids. V gave up 4 bases and J gave up 10 bases, with 11 bases separating them. From germline, CDR1 is SQVTM and CDR2 ANQGSEA.

This rearrangement joins TRBV7-9 to TRBJ2-5; TRBD2 matches 12 bases. There are 17 residues in the CDR3. V lost 5 bases and J lost 1; bases outside the gene matches: 8. Germline V lookup: CDR1 SEHNR, CDR2 FQNEAQ (reference sequence). This CDR3 is CASSPGTSGWPQETQYF. Here the CDR3 DNA reads TGTGCCAGCAGCCCCGGGACTAGCGGGTGGCCCCAAGAGACCCAGTACTTC.

The chain employs TRBV12-3 or TRBV12-4 and TRBJ2-2; perhaps TRBD1 as D (6 bases). The germline V and J ends were trimmed by 7 bases and 8 bases, with 17 bases remaining between them. The CDR3 sequence is 14 residues long. The CDR3 sequence: CASKDDRFVGELFF. The CDR3 nucleotides read TGTGCCAGCAAAGACGACAGGTTCGTTGGGGAGCTGTTTTTT.

In its sample, this clonotype ranks as medium-sized. CDR3 DNA: TGCAGTCGCCCGGGTGTTTCGTATGGCTACACCTTC. Translating gives CSRPGVSYGYTF. This sequence joins TRBV20-1 and TRBJ1-2; D is uncertain. Germline loops: CDR1 DFQATT, CDR2 SNEGSKA (reference sequence). The CDR3 totals 12 residues. Trimming pared 8 bases from V and 5 bases from J, leaving 15 bases between.